These 17 T cell receptor beta chains were sequenced from one sample in a study of regulatory T cells in long-lasting Graves disease. The TCR beta library used iRepertoire HTBI primers with Arm-PCR amplification of CDR3. TCRdb re-called the multiplex PCR reads with MiXCR, one entry per CDR3 protein. Of around 430,000 distinct CDR3 sequences in the sample, around a fifth were seen once. Noted time point: persistent/refractory GD, antithyroid drugs over 5 years with positive TRAb. RNA from PBMCs was the source of the TCR library. The starting material was peripheral blood mononuclear cells (PBMCs), obtained when the disease was refractory, from a patient treated with antithyroid drugs. Receptors originate from a female donor with Graves disease.

This clonotype was found a few times. The chain employs TRBV5-1 and TRBJ2-1; unclear D gene. This CDR3 is built from 13 residues. Trimming took off 0 bases at V and 7 bases at J, with 8 bases between the two ends. CDR1 is SGHRS and CDR2 is YFSETQ in the germline V gene. The DNA for the CDR3 is TGCGCCAGCAGCTTGGCCGCCCTAAATGAGCAGTTCTTC. As protein: CASSLAALNEQFF.

The genes are TRBV20-1 and TRBJ2-7; 11 nucleotides agree with TRBD2. The germline V gene has CDR1 DFQATT and CDR2 SNEGSKA (reference sequence). V shed 5 bases and J 6 bases; nucleotides not matched to a gene: 3. CDR3 length: 12 residues. The CDR3: CSALAGGSEQYF. The CDR3 region has the DNA TGCAGTGCTCTAGCGGGAGGCAGCGAGCAGTACTTC.

Notes on this clonotype: A much bigger clone sits one base away, suggesting this may be a read error. V gene TRBV2 combines with J gene TRBJ1-5; no clear D gene. Germline-derived CDR1 and CDR2 are SNHLY and FYNNEI. The CDR3 runs to 13 residues. The CDR3 nucleotides read TGTACCAGCAGTGAGGATGTCAATCAGCCCCAGCATTTT. It yields the protein CTSSEDVNQPQHF.

Concerning this clonotype itself: A junction end diverges from the germline sequence, so it may reflect a read error. The gene calls are TRBV10-3 and TRBJ2-1; TRBD1 agrees at 8 bases. The CDR3 consists of 16 residues. Per the germline V gene, CDR1 is ENHRY and CDR2 is SYGVKD. The CDR3 here is CASSLARTGLYNEQFF. CDR3 in DNA: TGTGCCAGCAGTTTAGCCCGGACAGGGCTCTACAATGAGCAGTTCTTC.

This clonotype was seen repeatedly, ten times or more. J is TRBJ1-1 and V is TRBV5-1; D gene uncertain. Germline V gene lookup returns CDR1 SGHRS and CDR2 YFSETQ. V lost 3 bases and J lost 1, with 10 bases in between. This CDR3 is built from 14 residues. The CDR3 DNA sequence: TGCGCCAGCAGCTCGGACGGGCGGAACACTGAAGCTTTCTTT. Protein product: CASSSDGRNTEAFF.

This clonotype has a count of ten or more. The chain is built from TRBV7-2 and TRBJ2-5; no firm D call. Looked up from germline, CDR1 is SGHTA and CDR2 is FQGNSA. The V end lost 2 bases, the J end lost 2 bases, and 9 bases lay between the germline ends. The CDR3 contains 14 residues. The CDR3 bases are TGTGCCAGCAGCTTACAAGGATGGCAAGAGACCCAGTACTTC. Translation gives CASSLQGWQETQYF.

Remarks on this clonotype: This may be a read error, as it is one base from a much larger clone. The genes are TRBV28 and TRBJ2-7; 14 nucleotides agree with TRBD2. Germline V lookup: CDR1 MDHEN, CDR2 SYDVKM. The trim removed 7 bases at V and 2 bases at J, leaving 13 bases unmatched. This CDR3 region has 18 residues. CDR3 bases: TGTGCCAGCACCCAGGGACTAGCGGGAGCTCACTCACCCTACGAGCAGTACTTC. Translating gives CASTQGLAGAHSPYEQYF.

This clonotype was detected ten times or more. DNA for the CDR3: TGTGCCAGCAGTCAACACAGGGGGCGCACTGAAGCTTTCTTT. It specifies CASSQHRGRTEAFF. J is TRBJ1-1 and V is TRBV28; TRBD1 aligns across 9 bases. Germline trimming cut 5 bases from V and 4 bases from J; bases unmatched to any gene: 5. CDR3 length: 14 residues. Germline V gene data show CDR1 as MDHEN and CDR2 as SYDVKM.

CDR3 amino acids: CASSPLAGANVLTF. The CDR3 DNA reads as TGTGCCAGCAGTCCCTTGGCCGGGGCCAACGTCCTGACTTTC. The genes are TRBV12-3 or TRBV12-4 and TRBJ2-6; D remains unclear. The germline V and J ends were trimmed by 5 bases and 4 bases, with 9 bases remaining between them. This CDR3 region has 14 residues.

The V and J genes are TRBV20-1 and TRBJ2-7; 10 nucleotides match TRBD2. The ends lost 1 base at V and 4 bases at J; junction bases unmatched: 7. Germline V gene sequence: CDR1 DFQATT, CDR2 SNEGSKA (reference sequence). The CDR3 loop spans 15 amino acids. The CDR3 DNA sequence: TGCAGTGCTAGAGGTAAAACTAGCGGGAAGTACGAGCAGTACTTC. Protein: CSARGKTSGKYEQYF.

This clonotype has just a few counts. The chain couples TRBV7-9 to TRBJ1-4, with TRBD1 identical over 8 bases. The CDR3 has 15 amino acids. Unmatched junction bases numbered 7, after V lost 5 bases and J lost 5 bases. Germline lookup yields CDR1 SEHNR and CDR2 FQNEAQ (reference sequence). The CDR3 DNA reads TGTGCCAGCAGCCCTTCGACAGGGGCGAATGAAAAACTGTTTTTT. It yields the protein CASSPSTGANEKLFF.

This clonotype was detected a few times. V and J are TRBV7-3 and TRBJ1-1; perhaps TRBD1 as D (6 bases). V lost 5 bases and J lost 4, with 17 bases in between. This CDR3 is built from 15 residues. Germline CDR1 is SGHTA and CDR2 is FQGTGA. CDR3 nucleotide sequence: TGTGCCAGCAGCGTTCAAACGGACAGAGGCACTGAAGCTTTCTTT. This codes for CASSVQTDRGTEAFF. Full variable domain (rest looked up from reference TRBV7-3 and TRBJ1-1): GAGVSQTPSNKVTEKGKYVELRCDPISGHTALYWYRQSLGQGPEFLIYFQGTGAADDSGLPNDRFFAVRPEGSVSTLKIQRTERGDSAVYLCASSVQTDRGTEAFFGQGTRLTVV.

In this sample, this clonotype turned up a few times. This chain links TRBV6-2 or TRBV6-3 with TRBJ2-2, with D possibly being TRBD2 (5 bases). The V end was cut by 3 bases, the J end by 0 bases, with 8 bases between. The CDR3 runs to 15 residues. Germline lookup yields CDR1 MNHEY and CDR2 SVGEGT. DNA of the CDR3: TGTGCCAGCAGTTATAGCGTAACGAACACCGGGGAGCTGTTTTTT. The encoded protein is CASSYSVTNTGELFF.

This clonotype was detected a few times. This chain links TRBV5-5 with TRBJ2-4, with D possibly being TRBD2 (6 bases). CDR1 SGHKS and CDR2 YYEKEE come from the germline V gene (reference sequence). The CDR3 totals 14 residues. V lost 5 bases and J lost 0, with 9 bases in between. The DNA for the CDR3 is TGTGCCAGCAGGTCGGGACTAGCCAAAAACATTCAGTACTTC. It translates to CASRSGLAKNIQYF.

This clonotype was detected ten times or more. The chain carries TRBV7-6 and TRBJ2-1; unclear D gene. Per the germline V gene, CDR1 is SGHVS and CDR2 is FNYEAQ. The V end lost 0 bases, the J end lost 9 bases, and 9 bases lay between the germline ends. The CDR3 runs to 13 residues. The CDR3: CASSLAMGSEQFF. Written as DNA, the CDR3 is TGTGCCAGCAGCTTAGCCATGGGCAGTGAGCAGTTCTTC. The variable domain in full, with the rest retrieved from reference TRBV7-6 and TRBJ2-1, is GAGVSQSPRYKVTKRGQDVALRCDPISGHVSLYWYRQALGQGPEFLTYFNYEAQQDKSGLPNDRFSAERPEGSISTLTIQRTEQRDSAMYRCASSLAMGSEQFFGPGTRLTVL.

This clonotype was observed a few times. With a far larger clone one base away, a read error is the likely cause. This rearrangement joins TRBV5-5 to TRBJ1-5; D is unresolved. This CDR3 contains 11 residues. The V end lost 4 bases, the J end lost 5 bases, and 4 bases lay between the germline ends. Germline V gene sequence: CDR1 SGHKS, CDR2 YYEKEE (reference sequence). CDR3 sequence (DNA): TGTGCCAGCAGCCTTCATCAGCCCCAGCATTTT. This translates into CASSLHQPQHF.

This clonotype was counted only a few times. The J gene is TRBJ1-5, the V gene TRBV7-2, with D unresolved. Germline V gives CDR1 SGHTA, CDR2 FQGNSA. The CDR3 runs to 13 residues. V shed 6 bases and J shed 6 bases, with 12 bases lying between them. CDR3 loop: CASRSDEFQPQHF. CDR3 in DNA: TGTGCCAGCAGGTCGGACGAGTTTCAGCCCCAGCATTTT.